A single sample gave rise to the 23 T cell receptor beta chains below, sequenced in a study of CD8 T cells in ankylosing spondylitis (dated by TCRdb to about 2017). The method was 5' RACE. The sequencer listed for this sample is Illumina HiSeq 2500. The public reads were run again by TCRdb, first through fastp at Q25 and then through MiXCR, and only productive beta chains were kept. CDR3 protein sequences are deduplicated, and each keeps its most common genes and DNA. This sample has 350,000 to 400,000 distinct CDR3 sequences in its table, and more than 20% of those were observed once. 10% to 15% of the sample is held by the ten biggest clonotypes. Sequenced sample: blood, either unsorted or a sorted T cell fraction (not recorded which). The receptors derive from a male donor with ankylosing spondylitis or in good health (not recorded which).

This rearrangement joins TRBV29-1 to TRBJ1-1; D perhaps matches TRBD1 (5 bases). The length of the CDR3 is 10 residues. V lost 4 bases and J 5 bases, leaving 5 bases between the germline ends. The germline gives CDR1 SQVTM, CDR2 ANQGSEA. CDR3 sequence (DNA): TGCAGCGTTGCAGGGACTGAAGCTTTCTTT. Translation gives CSVAGTEAFF.

In this sample, this clonotype turned up many times. This chain links TRBV10-2 with TRBJ2-3, with TRBD2 identical over 10 bases. The V gene's germline CDR1 is WSHSY and CDR2 SAAADI. This CDR3 is 15 amino acids long. J was trimmed by 0 bases and V by 4 bases; bases with no gene match: 1. The CDR3 reads CASSGTSGSTDTQYF. In DNA form, the CDR3 reads TGCGCCAGCAGTGGGACTAGCGGTAGCACAGATACGCAGTATTTT.

This clonotype was seen a few times. The chain joins TRBV29-1 to TRBJ2-7, with 7 bases identical to TRBD2. Germline V gene data show CDR1 as SQVTM and CDR2 as ANQGSEA. This CDR3 has 13 amino acids. Trimming at V came to 6 bases and at J to 2 bases, leaving 7 bases not matched to a gene. The CDR3 reads CSVTRGETYEQYF. CDR3 nucleotides: TGCAGCGTCACCCGGGGGGAGACCTACGAGCAGTACTTC.

The chain has TRBV12-3 or TRBV12-4 and TRBJ2-3, with TRBD2 identical over 13 bases. This CDR3 is built from 16 residues. Trimming took 6 bases from V and 8 from J; bases not matched to a gene: 11. The CDR3 coding sequence is TGTGCCAGCAGCCTCGGGACTAGCGGGGATGAGGTTACGCAGTATTTT. Translation gives CASSLGTSGDEVTQYF.

This chain connects TRBV7-9 to TRBJ2-1, with D possibly TRBD1 on 6 matching bases. Germline V CDR1 and CDR2: SEHNR, FQNEAQ (reference sequence). The CDR3 spans 15 residues. The V gene lost 5 bases and the J gene lost 0 bases, with 11 bases spanning the gap. The DNA for the CDR3 is TGTGCCAGCAGCGAAAGGGGGTACTCCTACAATGAGCAGTTCTTC. This sequence encodes CASSERGYSYNEQFF.

This clonotype was recorded a few times. The chain joins TRBV30 to TRBJ2-7; D is unresolved. The germline V gene has CDR1 GTSNPN and CDR2 SVGIG (reference sequence). V was pared by 0 bases and J by 6 bases, with 9 bases between. This CDR3 has 12 amino acids. This chain's CDR3 is CAWSVESGEQYF. The CDR3 region has the DNA TGTGCCTGGAGTGTAGAGTCTGGCGAGCAGTACTTC.

Ten or more counts support this clonotype. The V call is TRBV12-3 or TRBV12-4, the J call TRBJ2-7; no clear D gene. The CDR3 loop spans 14 amino acids. Trimming left V 5 bases short and J 3 bases short, with 14 bases between. The CDR3 nucleotides are TGTGCCAGCAGTCCCGGCCTTATTCTCTACGAGCAGTACTTC. It is translated as CASSPGLILYEQYF.

In DNA form, the CDR3 reads TGTGCCAGCAGCAAGCGGTATCTTTACGAGCAGTACTTC. Its translation is CASSKRYLYEQYF. This chain links TRBV21-1 with TRBJ2-7. TRBV21-1 is a pseudogene. This CDR3 comprises 13 residues.

This clonotype was seen many times. The chain carries TRBV20-1 and TRBJ2-3; 9 nucleotides align to TRBD1. The CDR3 length is 16 residues. V lost 0 bases to trimming and J lost 1 base; unmatched junction nucleotides: 5. Germline CDR1 and CDR2: DFQATT and SNEGSKA (reference sequence). CDR3 region: CSARDGQGKGTDTQYF. As DNA, the CDR3 is TGCAGTGCTAGAGATGGACAGGGGAAGGGCACAGATACGCAGTATTTT.

This clonotype has just a few counts. The J gene is TRBJ2-5, the V gene TRBV20-1, with 7 bases lining up with TRBD2. Unmatched junction bases numbered 3, after V lost 0 bases and J lost 2 bases. This CDR3 has 14 residues. The germline V gene has CDR1 DFQATT and CDR2 SNEGSKA (reference sequence). The DNA for the CDR3 is TGCAGTGCTAGAGATGGACTAGGACAAGAGACCCAGTACTTC. Translated: CSARDGLGQETQYF.

The chain links TRBV13 to TRBJ2-1; 11 nucleotides align to TRBD1. Germline V lookup: CDR1 PRHDT, CDR2 FYEKMQ (reference sequence). Trimming took 0 bases from V and 6 from J; bases not matched to a gene: 4. CDR3 length equals 16 residues. As DNA, the CDR3 is TGTGCCAGCAGCTTAGGAGGACAGGGGGCTGGCAATGAGCAGTTCTTC. This translates into CASSLGGQGAGNEQFF. Using reference TRBV13 and TRBJ2-1 for the parts outside the CDR3, the full variable domain is AAGVIQSPRHLIKEKRETATLKCYPIPRHDTVYWYQQGPGQDPQFLISFYEKMQSDKGSIPDRFSAQQFSDYHSELNMSSLELGDSALYFCASSLGGQGAGNEQFFGPGTRLTVL.

This clonotype was counted many times. V is TRBV20-1 and J is TRBJ2-5, with 10 bases that match TRBD2. The germline CDR1 and CDR2 sequences are DFQATT and SNEGSKA (reference sequence). CDR3 size: 17 residues. Trimming at V came to 0 bases and at J to 4 bases, leaving 11 bases not matched to a gene. CDR3 nucleotide sequence: TGCAGTGCTAGAGACGCCTGGAGCGGGGGGGATACAGAGACCCAGTACTTC. Translating it yields CSARDAWSGGDTETQYF.

V usage is TRBV28 and J usage is TRBJ2-1; D possibly matches TRBD1 or TRBD2 (5 bases each). The CDR3 sequence is 13 residues long. Germline values: CDR1 MDHEN, CDR2 SYDVKM. V was trimmed by 3 bases and J by 5 bases, leaving 8 bases between them. This CDR3 reads CASSLGDNNEQFF. The CDR3 bases are TGTGCCAGCAGTTTGGGGGATAACAATGAGCAGTTCTTC.

The chain is built from TRBV10-3 and TRBJ2-5; D gene ambiguous. V shed 11 bases and J shed 0 bases, with 13 bases lying between them. The CDR3 totals 13 residues. Per the germline V gene, CDR1 is ENHRY and CDR2 is SYGVKD. This CDR3 is CAPGLPNQETQYF. In DNA, the CDR3 is TGTGCCCCCGGCCTCCCCAACCAAGAGACCCAGTACTTC.

This chain connects TRBV11-1 to TRBJ2-7; D possibly corresponds to TRBD1 (6 bases). V dropped 5 bases and J dropped 4 bases, with 12 bases sitting between them. This CDR3 comprises 13 residues. CDR1 SGHAT and CDR2 FQDESV come from the germline V gene (reference sequence). The CDR3 DNA reads TGTGCCAGCAGCCCGGGGACACAATACGAGCAGTACTTC. This encodes CASSPGTQYEQYF.

In its sample, this clonotype was seen a few times. This chain links TRBV12-3 or TRBV12-4 with TRBJ2-3; 11 positions match TRBD2. The CDR3 has 16 amino acids. Trimming at V came to 4 bases and at J to 1 base, leaving 4 bases not matched to a gene. CDR3 in amino acids: CASSSSTSGGTDTQYF. The CDR3 region has the DNA TGTGCCAGCAGTTCCTCGACTAGCGGGGGCACAGATACGCAGTATTTT.

The sample holds a few counts of this clonotype. This chain uses TRBV24-1 with TRBJ2-1; 15 bases agree with TRBD2. The germline CDR1 and CDR2 sequences are KGHDR and SFDVKD. CDR3 length: 18 amino acids. J lost 3 bases, V lost 6 bases, and 8 bases had no gene match. As DNA, the CDR3 is TGTGCCACCAGTCGAGGGACTAGCGGGGGGCCGGACTACAATGAGCAGTTCTTC. It yields the protein CATSRGTSGGPDYNEQFF.

The chain employs TRBV20-1 and TRBJ2-1; 12 nucleotides agree with TRBD1. In germline, CDR1 is DFQATT, CDR2 SNEGSKA (reference sequence). The CDR3 runs 15 residues. Losses at the gene ends were 3 bases for V and 6 bases for J; bases not matched to a gene: 6. The CDR3 region is CSARGQGAMVNEQFF. In DNA form, the CDR3 reads TGCAGTGCTAGGGGACAGGGGGCGATGGTCAATGAGCAGTTCTTC.

The chain links TRBV9 to TRBJ1-5; tentative D call: TRBD1 (5 bases). The CDR3 has 15 amino acids. Looked up from germline, CDR1 is SGDLS and CDR2 is YYNGEE. The germline V and J ends were trimmed by 3 bases and 4 bases, with 14 bases remaining between them. As DNA, the CDR3 is TGTGCCAGCAGCGGCGGGTGGGGGGTGAATCAGCCCCAGCATTTT. Translation: CASSGGWGVNQPQHF.

The chain joins TRBV29-1 to TRBJ1-4; 7 nucleotides agree with TRBD1. Germline CDR1 and CDR2: SQVTM and ANQGSEA. J was trimmed by 5 bases and V by 0 bases; bases with no gene match: 9. CDR3 length: 16 residues. The CDR3 region has the DNA TGCAGCGTTGAAGAGGAAGACAGGGATGGAAATGAAAAACTGTTTTTT. This translates into CSVEEEDRDGNEKLFF. The whole variable domain, filled in from reference TRBV29-1 and TRBJ1-4, reads SAVISQKPSRDICQRGTSLTIQCQVDSQVTMMFWYRQQPGQSLTLIATANQGSEATYESGFVIDKFPISRPNLTFSTLTVSNMSPEDSSIYLCSVEEEDRDGNEKLFFGSGTQLSVL.

This clonotype appeared a few times. The rearrangement uses TRBV3-1 and TRBJ2-5, with TRBD1 matching over 10 bases. V dropped 4 bases and J dropped 4; count of bases not matched to a gene: 6. Germline loops: CDR1 LGHDT, CDR2 YNNKEL (reference sequence). The CDR3 loop spans 15 amino acids. The CDR3 spells CASSPRDRGRETQYF. The CDR3 DNA follows: TGTGCCAGCAGCCCCCGGGACAGGGGAAGAGAGACCCAGTACTTC.

This clonotype showed up just a few times. The chain combines TRBV7-9 with TRBJ2-1; D unresolved. From germline, CDR1 is SEHNR and CDR2 FQNEAQ (reference sequence). Trimming left V 6 bases short and J 5 bases short, with 11 bases between. The CDR3 sequence is 13 residues long. The CDR3 protein is CASRDGPHNEQFF. CDR3 nucleotides: TGTGCCAGCAGGGATGGGCCACACAATGAGCAGTTCTTC.

The chain uses TRBV3-1 and TRBJ1-2; D is possibly TRBD1 (5 bases). The germline V gene encodes CDR1 LGHDT and CDR2 YNNKEL (reference sequence). V shed 2 bases and J shed 3 bases, with 22 bases lying between them. The CDR3 sequence is 18 residues long. CDR3 sequence reads: CASSQTIWGREEDYGYTF. CDR3 in DNA: TGTGCCAGCAGCCAAACTATATGGGGCAGGGAGGAGGACTATGGCTACACCTTC.